Presented here are 26 T cell receptor beta chains from one specimen sequenced in a study of identifying expanded T cells in peripheral blood. TCRdb's copy holds only in-frame clones and misses some; the assay was immunoSEQ multiplex PCR. The repertoire holds around 60,000 clones, with over 75% as singletons. What was sequenced was blood. The receptors were gathered from a person between 18 and 69 years old in good health.

V is TRBV18 and J is TRBJ2-1, with 8 bases fitting TRBD1. CDR3 length equals 13 residues. The trim removed 6 bases at V and 6 bases at J, leaving 4 bases unmatched. Per the germline V gene, CDR1 is KGHSH and CDR2 is LQKENI. The CDR3: CASSAGQGNEQFF. CDR3 sequence (DNA): TGTGCCAGCTCCGCTGGACAGGGCAATGAGCAGTTCTTC.

The chain is built from TRBV2 and TRBJ1-5; no definite D call. V lost 0 bases to trimming and J lost 0 bases, with 9 bases between them. From germline, CDR1 is SNHLY and CDR2 FYNNEI. CDR3 length: 16 amino acids. The CDR3 sequence is CASSEASTASNQPQHF. In nucleotides, the CDR3 is TGTGCCAGCAGTGAAGCCTCCACAGCTAGCAATCAGCCCCAGCATTTT.

The rearrangement uses TRBV5-6 and TRBJ1-3; D is undetermined. The CDR3 extends over 14 amino acids. Germline V gives CDR1 SGHDT, CDR2 YYEEEE. V was pared by 4 bases and J by 0 bases, with 8 bases between. The CDR3 region is CASSRPSSGNTIYF. The CDR3 DNA is TGTGCCAGCAGCCGCCCCAGCTCTGGAAACACCATATATTTT. Together with reference TRBV5-6 and TRBJ1-3, the CDR3 gives the full variable domain: DAGVTQSPTHLIKTRGQQVTLRCSPKSGHDTVSWYQQALGQGPQFIFQYYEEEERQRGNFPDRFSGHQFPNYSSELNVNALLLGDSALYLCASSRPSSGNTIYFGEGSWLTVV.

The chain links TRBV5-6 to TRBJ1-2; D possibly corresponds to TRBD1 (5 bases). Germline V gene data show CDR1 as SGHDT and CDR2 as YYEEEE. V was trimmed by 4 bases and J by 8 bases, leaving 18 bases between them. The CDR3 loop spans 14 amino acids. The CDR3 DNA reads TGTGCCAGCAGCCCCGGGGCCCGAATAGGGGGCTACACCTTC. This translates into CASSPGARIGGYTF.

V gene TRBV18 combines with J gene TRBJ2-1, with D possibly matching TRBD1 (6 bases). CDR3 length: 15 residues. The germline V and J ends were trimmed by 3 bases and 7 bases, with 16 bases remaining between them. In germline, CDR1 is KGHSH, CDR2 LQKENI. CDR3 bases: TGTGCCAGCTCACCCCCCGGAGCAGGGGTGAATGAGCAGTTCTTC. It yields the protein CASSPPGAGVNEQFF.

The CDR3 reads CASSFGDRGTNEQFF. The CDR3 DNA reads as TGTGCCAGTAGTTTCGGGGACAGGGGGACCAATGAGCAGTTCTTC. The chain carries TRBV19 and TRBJ2-1; 11 bases agree with TRBD1. The CDR3 has 15 amino acids. J lost 6 bases, V lost 5 bases, and 6 bases had no gene match. Per germline, CDR1 LNHDA and CDR2 SQIVND (reference sequence).

The CDR3 here is CASTGGTAVYEQYF. CDR3 bases: TGTGCCAGCACCGGTGGGACGGCAGTCTACGAGCAGTACTTC. The rearrangement links TRBV6-1 to TRBJ2-7; D possibly uses TRBD1 or TRBD2 (5 bases each). Germline V CDR1 and CDR2: MNHNS, SASEGT. CDR3 length equals 14 residues. With 7 bases removed from V and 3 bases from J, the gap between germline ends came to 16 bases.

V is TRBV10-3 and J is TRBJ1-2; D gene uncertain. Germline-derived CDR1 and CDR2 are ENHRY and SYGVKD. The CDR3 has 12 amino acids. V was cut by 7 bases and J by 0 bases, with 6 bases left in between. DNA of the CDR3: TGTGCCATCACAGAAACTAACTATGGCTACACCTTC. Residues: CAITETNYGYTF.

The chain has TRBV9 and TRBJ2-3; D call uncertain. Looked up from germline, CDR1 is SGDLS and CDR2 is YYNGEE. Trimming cost V 0 bases and J 0 bases, with 11 bases left between them. This CDR3 spans 16 amino acids. The CDR3 nucleotides read TGTGCCAGCAGCGTAGGGGTCAGGCGCAGCACAGATACGCAGTATTTT. Translated, it gives CASSVGVRRSTDTQYF. Full variable domain (remainder filled in from reference TRBV9 and TRBJ2-3): DSGVTQTPKHLITATGQRVTLRCSPRSGDLSVYWYQQSLDQGLQFLIQYYNGEERAKGNILERFSAQQFPDLHSELNLSSLELGDSALYFCASSVGVRRSTDTQYFGPGTRLTVL.

This chain links TRBV18 with TRBJ2-1; D assignment may be TRBD1 or TRBD2 (5 bases each). The length of the CDR3 is 17 residues. The germline CDR1 and CDR2 sequences are KGHSH and LQKENI. With 6 bases removed from V and 2 bases from J, the gap between germline ends came to 20 bases. Here the CDR3 reads CASSRRPGPETYNEQFF. The CDR3 DNA sequence: TGTGCCAGCTCCCGCCGTCCGGGGCCGGAGACCTACAATGAGCAGTTCTTC.

The CDR3, as DNA: TGTGCCAGCAGCCAATCCGCCGGTCCGGCGAGGCTGGATGAGCAGTTCTTC. Its protein is CASSQSAGPARLDEQFF. This chain joins TRBV7-9 and TRBJ2-1, with unresolved D. Germline-derived CDR1 and CDR2 are SEHNR and FQNEAQ (reference sequence). Trimming shortened V by 5 bases and J by 8 bases, and 25 bases separated the two germline ends. The CDR3 is 17 amino acids.

The chain carries TRBV29-1 and TRBJ1-1; 8 nucleotides agree with TRBD1. This CDR3 is 14 amino acids long. V lost 5 bases and J lost 5; bases outside the gene matches: 10. Germline V lookup: CDR1 SQVTM, CDR2 ANQGSEA. The CDR3 protein is CSVFLGQEVTEAFF. CDR3 in DNA: TGCAGCGTTTTTTTGGGACAGGAGGTAACTGAAGCTTTCTTT.

This sequence joins TRBV12-5 and TRBJ2-4, with D possibly called TRBD1 or TRBD2 (6 bases each). Per germline, CDR1 LGHNT and CDR2 FRNRAP. V was cut by 1 base and J by 7 bases, with 8 bases left in between. The CDR3 has 13 residues. DNA of the CDR3: TGTGCTAGTGGTTTGGGGAGGGGGAACATTCAGTACTTC. It codes for CASGLGRGNIQYF.

The chain combines TRBV19 with TRBJ2-2; weak D call: TRBD2 (5 bases). There are 12 residues in the CDR3. V lost 5 bases to trimming and J lost 7 bases, with 8 bases between them. Germline-derived CDR1 and CDR2 are LNHDA and SQIVND (reference sequence). In DNA, the CDR3 is TGTGCCAGTAGTGCTCGGGGCGGGGAGCTGTTTTTT. This codes for CASSARGGELFF.

This chain links TRBV10-2 with TRBJ2-7, with 7 bases aligning to TRBD1. This CDR3 region has 13 residues. The germline gives CDR1 WSHSY, CDR2 SAAADI. Unmatched junction bases numbered 4, after V lost 6 bases and J lost 2 bases. The CDR3: CASREQGTYEQYF. The CDR3 DNA reads as TGCGCCAGCAGGGAACAGGGGACCTACGAGCAGTACTTC.

The chain carries TRBV6-4 and TRBJ2-6; a possible D gene is TRBD2 (5 bases). This CDR3 is 16 amino acids long. The germline gives CDR1 MRHNA, CDR2 SNTAGT. Trimming took off 0 bases at V and 0 bases at J, with 6 bases between the two ends. The CDR3 here is CASSDSSGSGANVLTF. The DNA for the CDR3 is TGTGCCAGCAGTGACTCGAGCGGCTCTGGGGCCAACGTCCTGACTTTC.

The chain couples TRBV15 to TRBJ1-5; D not certain. Trimming stripped 0 bases from V and 4 bases from J, with 7 bases between. From germline, CDR1 is LNHNV and CDR2 YYDKDF (reference sequence). The length of the CDR3 is 14 residues. The CDR3 bases are TGTGCCACCAGCAGAGATGGCAGAAATCAGCCCCAGCATTTT. Its translation: CATSRDGRNQPQHF. Variable domain in full (rest from reference TRBV15 and TRBJ1-5): DAMVIQNPRYQVTQFGKPVTLSCSQTLNHNVMYWYQQKSSQAPKLLFHYYDKDFNNEADTPDNFQSRRPNTSFCFLDIRSPGLGDTAMYLCATSRDGRNQPQHFGDGTRLSIL.

The chain carries TRBV5-4 and TRBJ2-4; perhaps TRBD2 as D (5 bases). CDR3 length equals 16 residues. V was pared by 3 bases and J by 7 bases, with 20 bases between. The germline CDR1 and CDR2 sequences are SGHNT and YYREEE (reference sequence). The CDR3 DNA reads as TGTGCCAGCAGCTCAGATTCACCTGGGCGGGTCAACATTCAGTACTTC. It is translated as CASSSDSPGRVNIQYF.

The V and J genes are TRBV5-1 and TRBJ2-2; TRBD1 agrees at 8 bases. J lost 6 bases, V lost 4 bases, and 11 bases had no gene match. Germline V gene lookup returns CDR1 SGHRS and CDR2 YFSETQ. The CDR3 extends over 16 amino acids. The CDR3 loop is CASSGGQGNFPGELFF. The CDR3 region has the DNA TGCGCCAGCAGCGGCGGACAGGGTAACTTCCCCGGGGAGCTGTTTTTT. Supplemented by reference TRBV5-1 and TRBJ2-2, the full variable domain reads KAGVTQTPRYLIKTRGQQVTLSCSPISGHRSVSWYQQTPGQGLQFLFEYFSETQRNKGNFPGRFSGRQFSNSRSEMNVSTLELGDSALYLCASSGGQGNFPGELFFGEGSRLTVL.

The gene calls are TRBV30 and TRBJ1-4, with D maybe TRBD1 (6 bases). The V end lost 4 bases, the J end lost 3 bases, and 18 bases lay between the germline ends. This CDR3 comprises 16 residues. CDR1 is GTSNPN, CDR2 SVGIG, per germline (reference sequence). The CDR3 nucleotides are TGTGCCTGGAAGTGGGGGCGAGCGGGGGCTAATGAAAAACTGTTTTTT. It is translated as CAWKWGRAGANEKLFF. Looking up the rest from reference TRBV30 and TRBJ1-4 gives the full variable domain: SQTIHQWPATLVQPVGSPLSLECTVEGTSNPNLYWYRQAAGRGLQLLFYSVGIGQISSEVPQNLSASRPQDRQFILSSKKLLLSDSGFYLCAWKWGRAGANEKLFFGSGTQLSVL.

CDR3 coding DNA: TGCAGCGGGGGGCACAACAATGAGCAGTTCTTC. It is translated as CSGGHNNEQFF. The rearrangement uses TRBV29-1 and TRBJ2-1, with D possibly matching TRBD1 (6 bases). Trimming removed 7 bases from V and 5 bases from J, with 9 bases in between. The CDR3 length is 11 residues. The germline V gene has CDR1 SQVTM and CDR2 ANQGSEA.

This clone was counted a few times. The chain joins TRBV5-6 to TRBJ1-5, with 8 nucleotides matching TRBD1. The CDR3 length is 14 residues. J lost 9 bases, V lost 0 bases, and 5 bases had no gene match. Germline V lookup: CDR1 SGHDT, CDR2 YYEEEE. Here the CDR3 DNA reads TGTGCCAGCAGCTTGGCCACAGGGGGACTGCCCCAGCATTTT. This gives the protein CASSLATGGLPQHF.

The chain joins TRBV6-5 to TRBJ1-6; no definite D call. CDR1 and CDR2 (germline): MNHEY, SVGAGI. The CDR3 is 15 residues long. Trimming left V 5 bases short and J 4 bases short, with 12 bases between. This CDR3 is CASSAGRTYNSPLHF. In DNA form, the CDR3 reads TGTGCCAGCAGTGCGGGCCGGACGTATAATTCACCCCTCCACTTT.

The CDR3 bases are TGTGCCAGCAGCCCCGCCCCCCCAATTGAAGAGACCCAGTACTTC. Its protein is CASSPAPPIEETQYF. The chain is built from TRBV11-3 and TRBJ2-5; no firm D call. CDR1 and CDR2 (germline): SGHNT, YENEEA. The length of the CDR3 is 15 residues. Trimming removed 5 bases from V and 3 bases from J, with 16 bases in between.

J is TRBJ2-6 and V is TRBV7-9; D is undetermined. Per germline, CDR1 SEHNR and CDR2 FQNEAQ (reference sequence). This CDR3 contains 16 residues. Trimming left V 5 bases short and J 2 bases short, with 13 bases between. Here the CDR3 reads CASSPTTRAGANVLTF. For the CDR3, the DNA is TGTGCCAGCAGCCCCACGACAAGGGCTGGGGCCAACGTCCTGACTTTC.

This clone was counted once. V gene TRBV19 combines with J gene TRBJ2-6; TRBD1 matches 7 bases. The CDR3 extends over 15 amino acids. Germline CDR1 LNHDA, CDR2 SQIVND (reference sequence). Trimming at V came to 8 bases and at J to 0 bases, leaving 4 bases not matched to a gene. The CDR3 protein is CASRQGNSGANVLTF. The CDR3, as DNA: TGTGCCAGTCGACAGGGCAACTCTGGGGCCAACGTCCTGACTTTC. Full variable domain (remainder filled in from reference TRBV19 and TRBJ2-6): DGGITQSPKYLFRKEGQNVTLSCEQNLNHDAMYWYRQDPGQGLRLIYYSQIVNDFQKGDIAEGYSVSREKKESFPLTVTSAQKNPTAFYLCASRQGNSGANVLTFGAGSRLTVL.